Below, one T cell receptor (beta chain) is given with its context. This specimen belongs to a study of blood T cell repertoires in COVID-19. Looking at the study overall: The United States, Italy and Spain provided the acute and convalescent COVID-19 samples. The cDNA or gDNA used as material had been derived from T cells, B-cell-depleted T cells, or PBMCs.

Some clones are missing from TCRdb's copy, which holds only in-frame ones; the method was immunoSEQ multiplex PCR. The sample has about 260,000 clones, around 87% seen once. The V segment lost 9 bases and the J segment 8 bases; nucleotides outside the gene matches: 11. CDR1 and CDR2 from the germline V gene are SNHLY and FYNNEI. This CDR3 is built from 13 residues. The rearrangement uses TRBV2 and TRBJ1-2; 8 bases align to TRBD1. Source material: peripheral blood. The clonotype was recovered from a woman aged 40 to 50 who had recovered from COVID-19. The CDR3 bases are TGTGCCAGGGAAAGGACAGGGCTGAGGGGCTACACCTTC. Translated: CARERTGLRGYTF.